Listed below are T cell receptor beta chains from one sample, sequenced in a study of cytomegalovirus exposure and HLA in healthy donors. Sequencing used immunoSEQ multiplex PCR; TCRdb keeps in-frame clones, though not all of them. The data contain fewer than 250,000 clones, about four fifths of them seen just once; the ten biggest clones take up more than 4.5%. The sequencing sample was made of PBMCs. All receptors derive from a man under 40 in good health and CMV-seropositive. Each CDR3 is given with its conserved first and last residue. The D gene is left open where the match is weak. Rows give clone size only sometimes, using once, few, many, or a class for an expanded clone.

D: TRBD1
J: TRBJ2-7
V: TRBV27
size: .
CDR3: CASTRTGGYSYEQYF
DNA: TGTGCCAGCACAAGGACAGGGGGGTACTCCTACGAGCAGTACTTC

D: .
J: TRBJ1-5
V: TRBV27
size: .
CDR3: CASSLYSGNQPQHF
DNA: TGTGCCAGCAGTTTATACTCTGGCAATCAGCCCCAGCATTTT

D: .
J: TRBJ1-4
V: TRBV11-2
size: .
CDR3: CASSIGETNEKLFF
DNA: TGTGCCAGCAGCATTGGAGAGACGAATGAAAAACTGTTTTTT

D: TRBD1
J: TRBJ2-1
V: TRBV4-2
size: few
CDR3: CASSQDPGASRGNEQFF
DNA: TGTGCCAGCAGCCAAGATCCGGGCGCCTCCAGGGGGAATGAGCAGTTCTTC

D: TRBD1
J: TRBJ2-3
V: TRBV18
size: .
CDR3: CASSPPTGADTQYF
DNA: TGTGCCAGCTCACCACCGACAGGGGCGGATACGCAGTATTTT

D: TRBD2
J: TRBJ2-7
V: TRBV18
size: .
CDR3: CASSRTSGTLGLEQYF
DNA: TGTGCCAGCTCCCGAACTAGCGGGACCCTGGGGCTCGAGCAGTACTTC

D: .
J: TRBJ1-3
V: TRBV6-1
size: once
CDR3: CASRFDRSSGNTIYF
DNA: TGTGCCAGCAGGTTCGACAGGAGCTCTGGAAACACCATATATTTT

D: TRBD2
J: TRBJ2-3
V: TRBV7-3
size: .
CDR3: CASSLTSGGAADTQYF
DNA: TGTGCCAGCAGCCTTACTAGCGGGGGGGCTGCAGATACGCAGTATTTT

D: TRBD2
J: TRBJ2-3
V: TRBV30
size: .
CDR3: CAWSQGTKRPDTQYF
DNA: TGTGCCTGGAGTCAAGGGACTAAACGCCCAGATACGCAGTATTTT

D: .
J: TRBJ2-3
V: TRBV2
size: .
CDR3: CASSEGGRGDTQYF
DNA: TGTGCCAGCAGTGAAGGGGGCAGGGGAGATACGCAGTATTTT

D: TRBD2
J: TRBJ2-3
V: TRBV6-1
size: .
CDR3: CASSESLAGGGTDTQYF
DNA: TGTGCCAGCAGTGAATCCTTAGCGGGTGGGGGCACAGATACGCAGTATTTT

D: .
J: TRBJ2-3
V: TRBV7-9
size: .
CDR3: CASSRRTGRGSGSTDTQYF
DNA: TGTGCCAGCAGCCGAAGGACAGGGAGGGGGTCGGGCTCCACAGATACGCAGTATTTT

D: .
J: TRBJ2-1
V: TRBV30
size: once
CDR3: CAWTTGYNEQFF
DNA: TGTGCCTGGACAACAGGATACAATGAGCAGTTCTTC

D: .
J: TRBJ2-7
V: TRBV28
size: .
CDR3: CASSLNREQYF
DNA: TGTGCCAGCAGTTTAAATCGCGAGCAGTACTTC

D: TRBD1
J: TRBJ2-5
V: TRBV7-9
size: .
CDR3: CASSLDRGRLRETQYF
DNA: TGTGCCAGCAGCTTAGACAGGGGCCGGTTGAGGGAGACCCAGTACTTC

D: TRBD2
J: TRBJ2-7
V: TRBV27
size: few
CDR3: CASSLELAGGLYF
DNA: TGTGCCAGCAGTTTAGAACTAGCGGGAGGTTTGTACTTC

D: .
J: TRBJ2-1
V: TRBV7-2
size: .
CDR3: CASSPSLEQFF
DNA: TGTGCCAGCAGCCCTTCACTTGAGCAGTTCTTC

D: .
J: TRBJ2-1
V: TRBV13
size: .
CDR3: CASSLGQRAYNEQFF
DNA: TGTGCCAGCAGCTTAGGCCAACGAGCTTACAATGAGCAGTTCTTC

D: .
J: TRBJ2-2
V: TRBV7-9
size: .
CDR3: CASSLDGLTGELFF
DNA: TGTGCCAGCAGCTTAGATGGCCTCACCGGGGAGCTGTTTTTT

D: .
J: TRBJ2-3
V: TRBV19
size: .
CDR3: CASKGAGTSTDTQYF
DNA: TGTGCCAGTAAGGGCGCCGGGACTAGCACAGATACGCAGTATTTT

D: .
J: TRBJ2-7
V: TRBV2
size: .
CDR3: CASSELREQYF
DNA: TGTGCCAGCAGTGAACTGCGGGAGCAGTACTTC

D: TRBD1
J: TRBJ2-2
V: TRBV5-1
size: .
CDR3: CASSLDGNRGNTGELFF
DNA: TGCGCCAGCAGCTTGGATGGGAACAGGGGGAACACCGGGGAGCTGTTTTTT

D: .
J: TRBJ2-3
V: TRBV6-5
size: few
CDR3: CASATSPKGDTQYF
DNA: TGTGCCAGCGCAACTAGCCCAAAAGGAGATACGCAGTATTTT

D: TRBD2
J: TRBJ2-1
V: TRBV5-1
size: .
CDR3: CASSFLAGENEQFF
DNA: TGCGCCAGCAGCTTTCTAGCGGGGGAAAATGAGCAGTTCTTC

D: .
J: TRBJ1-5
V: TRBV19
size: .
CDR3: CASSRSRDSRSYSNQPQHF
DNA: TGTGCCAGTAGTAGGAGTCGTGACAGCCGCTCTTATAGCAATCAGCCCCAGCATTTT

D: TRBD1
J: TRBJ2-1
V: TRBV9
size: .
CDR3: CASSALTGVMQFF
DNA: TGTGCCAGCAGCGCCCTAACAGGGGTGATGCAGTTCTTC

D: .
J: TRBJ2-7
V: TRBV19
size: once
CDR3: CASRQGFDVSYEQYF
DNA: TGTGCCAGTAGGCAGGGGTTCGACGTCTCCTACGAGCAGTACTTC

D: TRBD1
J: TRBJ2-7
V: TRBV19
size: .
CDR3: CASSPGTGSKIQYF
DNA: TGTGCCAGTAGTCCAGGGACAGGGTCGAAGATCCAGTACTTC